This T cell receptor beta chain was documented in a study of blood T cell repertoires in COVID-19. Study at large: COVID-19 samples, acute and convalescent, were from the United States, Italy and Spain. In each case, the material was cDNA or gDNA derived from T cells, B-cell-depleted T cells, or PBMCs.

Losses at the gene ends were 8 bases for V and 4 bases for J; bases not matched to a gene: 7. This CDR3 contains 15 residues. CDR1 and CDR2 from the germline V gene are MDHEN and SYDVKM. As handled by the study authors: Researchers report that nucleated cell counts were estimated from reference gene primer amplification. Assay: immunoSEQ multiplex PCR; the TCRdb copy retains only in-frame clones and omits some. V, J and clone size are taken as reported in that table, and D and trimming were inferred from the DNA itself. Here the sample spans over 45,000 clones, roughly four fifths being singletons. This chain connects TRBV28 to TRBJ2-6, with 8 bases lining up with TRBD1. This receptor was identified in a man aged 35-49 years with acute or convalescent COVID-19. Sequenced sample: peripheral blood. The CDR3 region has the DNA TGTGCCAGCCTACAGGGGGTGGTGGGGGCCAACGTCCTGACTTTC. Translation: CASLQGVVGANVLTF.